What follows are 30 T cell receptor beta chains derived from one specimen sequenced in a study of blood T cell repertoires in COVID-19. Repertoires were generated with immunoSEQ multiplex PCR, while TCRdb's copy carries only in-frame clones and drops some. The sample has around 320,000 clones, just under 90% seen once. Input material: PBMCs or T cells enriched from blood (not recorded which). Receptors were obtained from a woman aged 50 to 60 who had been exposed to COVID-19.

The CDR3 is CSVEPASRGRNTEAFF. CDR3 DNA sequence: TGCAGCGTTGAGCCGGCATCCAGGGGGCGGAACACTGAAGCTTTCTTT. The genes are TRBV29-1 and TRBJ1-1; TRBD1 matches 8 bases. J lost 1 base, V lost 3 bases, and 10 bases had no gene match. CDR3 length equals 16 residues. The germline CDR1 and CDR2 sequences are SQVTM and ANQGSEA.

V usage is TRBV7-9 and J usage is TRBJ2-5; TRBD2 matches 8 bases. After removal of 1 base from V and 5 bases from J, the junction contained 3 bases not matched to a gene. The CDR3 loop spans 14 amino acids. Germline lookup yields CDR1 SEHNR and CDR2 FQNEAQ (reference sequence). CDR3 residues: CASSLVVAGETQYF. DNA for the CDR3: TGTGCCAGCAGCTTAGTTGTAGCGGGGGAGACCCAGTACTTC.

The rearrangement links TRBV14 to TRBJ2-7, with D unclear. Per the germline V gene, CDR1 is SGHDN and CDR2 is FVKESK. The CDR3 loop spans 12 amino acids. Trimming left V 4 bases short and J 3 bases short, with 7 bases between. CDR3 in amino acids: CASSLRHYEQYF. In DNA form, the CDR3 reads TGTGCCAGCAGCCTTAGACACTACGAGCAGTACTTC.

This clone was counted once. Written as DNA, the CDR3 is TGCGCCAGCAGCCTAGGACAGTCGAACTCCTACAATGAGCAGTTCTTC. This gives the protein CASSLGQSNSYNEQFF. The chain combines TRBV5-1 with TRBJ2-1; tentatively, D is TRBD1 (6 bases). There are 16 residues in the CDR3. CDR1 is SGHRS, CDR2 YFSETQ, per germline. V dropped 4 bases and J dropped 0 bases, with 14 bases sitting between them.

The chain uses TRBV6-5 and TRBJ1-3; D possibly corresponds to TRBD1 (5 bases). Germline values: CDR1 MNHEY, CDR2 SVGAGI. Trimming took 0 bases from V and 4 from J, leaving 10 bases between them. The CDR3 is 15 amino acids. CDR3 bases: TGTGCCAGCAGTTACTCGAAAGGGGAAGGAAACACCATATATTTT. Amino acids: CASSYSKGEGNTIYF.

The chain recombines TRBV5-6 with TRBJ2-6, with a weak D call TRBD1 (6 bases). The germline V gene has CDR1 SGHDT and CDR2 YYEEEE. The CDR3 runs to 15 residues. Trimming stripped 3 bases from V and 4 bases from J, with 11 bases between. The CDR3 protein is CASSSGQWGANVLTF. CDR3 nucleotides: TGTGCCAGCAGCTCCGGACAGTGGGGGGCCAACGTCCTGACTTTC.

The gene calls are TRBV18 and TRBJ1-1; TRBD1 might be the D (6 bases). The V gene lost 3 bases and the J gene lost 1 base, with 15 bases spanning the gap. Germline lookup yields CDR1 KGHSH and CDR2 LQKENI. The CDR3 spans 16 residues. DNA of the CDR3: TGTGCCAGCTCACCTAAGCTACAGGGACAGAACACTGAAGCTTTCTTT. It yields the protein CASSPKLQGQNTEAFF.

This clone was observed a single time. The chain combines TRBV20-1 with TRBJ1-5; TRBD1 might be the D (6 bases). This CDR3 has 11 residues. Germline assignment: CDR1 DFQATT and CDR2 SNEGSKA (reference sequence). The CDR3 DNA reads as TGCTCAGGGGCGAGCAATCAGCCCCAGCATTTT. Its translation is CSGASNQPQHF.

This rearrangement joins TRBV7-2 to TRBJ1-1, with TRBD1 identical over 7 bases. The V and J ends lost 1 base and 4 bases, in that order; junction bases with no gene match: 6. CDR3 length: 15 residues. The germline gives CDR1 SGHTA, CDR2 FQGNSA. The CDR3 loop reads CASSLVQGGFTEAFF. CDR3 DNA sequence: TGTGCCAGCAGCTTAGTCCAGGGGGGATTCACTGAAGCTTTCTTT.

The rearrangement joins TRBV5-5 to TRBJ2-7; D gene unclear. Trimming pared 4 bases from V and 1 base from J, leaving 9 bases between. This CDR3 has 13 residues. Looked up from germline, CDR1 is SGHKS and CDR2 is YYEKEE (reference sequence). CDR3 amino acids: CASSRTASYEQYF. The CDR3 DNA reads TGTGCCAGCAGCCGTACAGCTTCCTACGAGCAGTACTTC.

This clone was picked up one time. The V gene is TRBV7-2, the J gene TRBJ2-3, with 11 bases matching TRBD2. The CDR3 runs 16 residues. V was pared by 5 bases and J by 6 bases, with 10 bases of the junction left unmatched. Per the germline V gene, CDR1 is SGHTA and CDR2 is FQGNSA. The CDR3 DNA reads TGTGCCAGCAGCATAATTAGCGGGGGGGCGGGCGATACGCAGTATTTT. Protein sequence: CASSIISGGAGDTQYF.

This rearrangement joins TRBV3-1 (or the pseudogene TRBV3-2) to TRBJ1-1; D remains ambiguous. V was clipped by 0 bases and J by 8 bases, with 16 bases between them. Germline-derived CDR1 and CDR2 are LGHDT and YNNKEL (reference sequence). The CDR3 length is 15 residues. The CDR3 nucleotides read TGTGCCAGCAGCCAAGATTTGGGCAGCGGAATCGAAGCTTTCTTT. Residues: CASSQDLGSGIEAFF.

This chain links TRBV9 with TRBJ1-4; possibly TRBD1 for D (5 bases). The V gene lost 3 bases and the J gene lost 7 bases, with 13 bases spanning the gap. The CDR3 runs 14 residues. The germline V gene has CDR1 SGDLS and CDR2 YYNGEE. CDR3 in DNA: TGTGCCAGCAGCGAAGGGGCGCGGGGTGAAAAACTGTTTTTT. Its protein is CASSEGARGEKLFF.

The rearrangement uses TRBV6-5 and TRBJ1-1, with 11 bases lining up with TRBD1. The CDR3 extends over 16 amino acids. V was pared by 3 bases and J by 3 bases, with 6 bases of the junction left unmatched. Germline V gives CDR1 MNHEY, CDR2 SVGAGI. Here the CDR3 reads CASSYMGQGVHTEAFF. Written as DNA, the CDR3 is TGTGCCAGCAGTTATATGGGACAGGGGGTGCACACTGAAGCTTTCTTT.

The chain uses TRBV14 and TRBJ1-2, with D possibly being TRBD1 (6 bases). The CDR3 runs 14 residues. Per germline, CDR1 SGHDN and CDR2 FVKESK. V gave up 3 bases and J gave up 4 bases, with 12 bases separating them. The CDR3 DNA reads as TGTGCCAGCAGCCAGCCGGGACACCCCTATGGCTACACCTTC. It codes for CASSQPGHPYGYTF.

J is TRBJ2-5 and V is TRBV28; 7 bases match TRBD1. The V gene end was trimmed by 3 bases and the J gene end by 1 base; junction bases not matched to a gene: 11. The CDR3 is 17 residues long. Germline V gene lookup returns CDR1 MDHEN and CDR2 SYDVKM. Here the CDR3 reads CASSLGQSKIRQETQYF. DNA for the CDR3: TGTGCCAGCAGTTTGGGACAGAGCAAAATTCGCCAAGAGACCCAGTACTTC.

The J gene is TRBJ1-1, the V gene TRBV4-2, with a possible D match to TRBD1 (6 bases). Germline V CDR1 and CDR2: LGHNA, YNFKEQ. CDR3 length equals 17 residues. Trimming left V 1 base short and J 1 base short, with 16 bases between. The CDR3 DNA follows: TGTGCCAGCAGCCAAGTGAGCGGGGGGCGCGAGAACACTGAAGCTTTCTTT. Its protein product is CASSQVSGGRENTEAFF.

V and J are TRBV5-1 and TRBJ2-3, with 9 bases lining up with TRBD2. Trimming removed 3 bases from V and 3 bases from J; junction bases left unmatched: 11. The CDR3 sequence is 17 residues long. CDR1 is SGHRS, CDR2 YFSETQ, per germline. In DNA form, the CDR3 reads TGCGCCAGCAGCTCCACGCCTGGCGGGGGGGTGACAGATACGCAGTATTTT. Its translation: CASSSTPGGGVTDTQYF. The complete variable domain, with remaining parts taken from reference TRBV5-1 and TRBJ2-3, reads KAGVTQTPRYLIKTRGQQVTLSCSPISGHRSVSWYQQTPGQGLQFLFEYFSETQRNKGNFPGRFSGRQFSNSRSEMNVSTLELGDSALYLCASSSTPGGGVTDTQYFGPGTRLTVL.

Here the CDR3 DNA reads TGTGCCAGCAGCTTAGTCGACGAGCAGTACTTC. Translated, it gives CASSLVDEQYF. This chain joins TRBV7-9 and TRBJ2-7, with D unresolved. This CDR3 spans 11 amino acids. V lost 1 base and J 5 bases, leaving 3 bases between the germline ends. The germline CDR1 and CDR2 sequences are SEHNR and FQNEAQ (reference sequence).

This clone was detected only a few times. The chain's CDR3 is CASTSTPGQGSYEQYF. In nucleotides, the CDR3 is TGTGCCAGCACCTCAACACCGGGACAGGGCTCCTACGAGCAGTACTTC. The chain couples TRBV3-1 (or the pseudogene TRBV3-2) to TRBJ2-7, with TRBD1 matching over 9 bases. CDR3 size: 16 residues. Germline trimming cut 7 bases from V and 0 bases from J; bases unmatched to any gene: 10. Germline CDR1 LGHDT, CDR2 YNNKEL (reference sequence).

The chain carries TRBV5-4 and TRBJ2-2; weak D call: TRBD1 (7 bases). Germline CDR1 SGHNT, CDR2 YYREEE (reference sequence). The CDR3 is 17 amino acids. V was trimmed by 0 bases and J by 4 bases, leaving 16 bases between them. The CDR3 DNA follows: TGTGCCAGCAGCTTGGTAGAGACAGGGAGGTCCACCGGGGAGCTGTTTTTT. Translating it yields CASSLVETGRSTGELFF.

In nucleotides, the CDR3 is TGCGCCAGCTCCCGGGACATAACTAACTATGGCTACACCTTC. As protein: CASSRDITNYGYTF. V gene TRBV5-1 combines with J gene TRBJ1-2; a weak D match, TRBD1 (6 bases). Trimming shortened V by 7 bases and J by 0 bases, and 13 bases separated the two germline ends. This CDR3 comprises 14 residues. Germline CDR1 SGHRS, CDR2 YFSETQ.

The chain recombines TRBV30 with TRBJ2-2; weak D call: TRBD2 (6 bases). Trimming pared 5 bases from V and 1 base from J, leaving 8 bases between. The germline V gene has CDR1 GTSNPN and CDR2 SVGIG (reference sequence). This CDR3 is 13 amino acids long. CDR3: CAWARGNTGELFF. The DNA of the CDR3 is TGTGCCTGGGCGCGGGGGAACACCGGGGAGCTGTTTTTT.

The chain has TRBV2 and TRBJ2-4, with unresolved D. This CDR3 contains 12 residues. The germline V and J ends were trimmed by 7 bases and 4 bases, with 8 bases remaining between them. Germline values: CDR1 SNHLY, CDR2 FYNNEI. The CDR3 DNA reads TGTGCCAGCACCTCGACTAAAAACATTCAGTACTTC. Translated: CASTSTKNIQYF.

V is TRBV16 and J is TRBJ2-5; 7 bases align to TRBD1. In germline, CDR1 is KGHSY, CDR2 FQNENV. Unmatched junction bases numbered 6, after V lost 4 bases and J lost 4 bases. The CDR3 contains 14 residues. The CDR3 spells CASSPGQDLETQYF. The CDR3 DNA reads TGTGCCAGCAGCCCAGGACAGGATCTAGAGACCCAGTACTTC.

V is TRBV29-1 and J is TRBJ2-7; TRBD1 matches at 8 bases. V was pared by 0 bases and J by 4 bases, with 8 bases of the junction left unmatched. There are 15 residues in the CDR3. CDR1 is SQVTM and CDR2 is ANQGSEA in the germline V gene. CDR3: CSVEDLRQGIYEQYF. The CDR3 DNA is TGCAGCGTTGAAGATCTTCGACAGGGGATTTACGAGCAGTACTTC.

The DNA of the CDR3 is TGTGCCAGCAGCTTGGCGGGGTCGAGCACAGATACGCAGTATTTT. This gives the protein CASSLAGSSTDTQYF. J is TRBJ2-3 and V is TRBV5-4; D may be TRBD2 (5 bases). CDR1 is SGHNT, CDR2 YYREEE, per germline (reference sequence). CDR3 size: 15 residues. V was trimmed by 0 bases and J by 0 bases, leaving 8 bases between them.

The J gene is TRBJ2-7, the V gene TRBV4-2, with D possibly being TRBD1 (6 bases). Germline V lookup: CDR1 LGHNA, CDR2 YNFKEQ. Deletions cut 4 bases from V and 3 bases from J, with 10 bases between. CDR3 length: 13 amino acids. The CDR3: CASSPGQYYEQYF. The CDR3 coding sequence is TGTGCCAGCAGCCCCGGACAGTACTACGAGCAGTACTTC.

The rearrangement joins TRBV28 to TRBJ1-5; TRBD1 agrees at 9 bases. Germline CDR1 is MDHEN and CDR2 is SYDVKM. The CDR3 is made up of 15 amino acids. The V segment lost 4 bases and the J segment 6 bases; nucleotides outside the gene matches: 7. The CDR3 sequence: CASSSRTGASQPQHF. In DNA form, the CDR3 reads TGTGCCAGCAGTTCCCGGACAGGGGCTAGTCAGCCCCAGCATTTT.

The gene calls are TRBV6-5 and TRBJ2-1, with TRBD1 identical over 7 bases. The CDR3 extends over 15 amino acids. Losses at the gene ends were 6 bases for V and 1 base for J; bases not matched to a gene: 6. Looked up from germline, CDR1 is MNHEY and CDR2 is SVGAGI. The CDR3 region has the DNA TGTGCCAGCAGGGGACAGTGGGGTTCCTACAATGAGCAGTTCTTC. This codes for CASRGQWGSYNEQFF.